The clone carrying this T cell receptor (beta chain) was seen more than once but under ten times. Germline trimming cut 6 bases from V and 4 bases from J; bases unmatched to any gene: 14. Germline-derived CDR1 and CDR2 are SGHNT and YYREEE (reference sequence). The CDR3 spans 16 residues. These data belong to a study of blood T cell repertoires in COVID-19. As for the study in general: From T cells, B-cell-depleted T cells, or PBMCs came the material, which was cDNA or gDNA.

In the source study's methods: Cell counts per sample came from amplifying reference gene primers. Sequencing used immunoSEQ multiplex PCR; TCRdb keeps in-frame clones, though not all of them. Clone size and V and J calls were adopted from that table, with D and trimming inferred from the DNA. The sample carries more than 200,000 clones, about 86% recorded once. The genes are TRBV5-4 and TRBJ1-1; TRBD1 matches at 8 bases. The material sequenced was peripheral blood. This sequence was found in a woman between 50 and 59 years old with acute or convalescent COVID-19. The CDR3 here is CASTIGTGLMGTEAFF. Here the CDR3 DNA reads TGTGCCAGCACCATCGGGACAGGTTTGATGGGCACTGAAGCTTTCTTT.